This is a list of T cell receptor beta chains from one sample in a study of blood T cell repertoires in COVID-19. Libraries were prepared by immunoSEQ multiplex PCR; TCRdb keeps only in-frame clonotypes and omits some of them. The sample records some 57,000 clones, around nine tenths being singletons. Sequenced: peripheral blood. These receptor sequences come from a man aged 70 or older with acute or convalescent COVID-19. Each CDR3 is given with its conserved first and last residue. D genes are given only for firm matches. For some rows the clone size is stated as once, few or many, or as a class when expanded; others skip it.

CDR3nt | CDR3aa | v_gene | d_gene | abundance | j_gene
TGTGCCAGCAGCTTGAGAGGTAATAATCAGCCCCAGCATTTT | CASSLRGNNQPQHF | TRBV5-8 | - | - | TRBJ1-5
TGCAGCGCAAGACAGGGGACAGATACGCAGTATTTT | CSARQGTDTQYF | TRBV29-1 | TRBD1 | - | TRBJ2-3
TGTGCCAGTAATTATGACAGGGCTGGCAATCAGCCCCAGCATTTT | CASNYDRAGNQPQHF | TRBV19 | TRBD1 | - | TRBJ1-5
TGTGCCAGCAGCTTAGGTGGGGGGAACTATGGCTACACCTTC | CASSLGGGNYGYTF | TRBV7-2 | - | - | TRBJ1-2
TGTGCCAGCAGCCAACTAGCGGGGGGGTCGGATACGCAGTATTTT | CASSQLAGGSDTQYF | TRBV4-2 | TRBD2 | - | TRBJ2-3
TGTGCCATCAGTGAGTCGGGCAGGGGGATTACTGGGTCCTACGAGCAGTACTTC | CAISESGRGITGSYEQYF | TRBV10-3 | TRBD1 | - | TRBJ2-7
TGTGCCAGCAGTGAATGGGACAGCGGCTACACCTTC | CASSEWDSGYTF | TRBV25-1 | TRBD1 | - | TRBJ1-2
TGTGCCAGCAGCCAAGTACCTAGCGGGATAGCCAAAAACATTCAGTACTTC | CASSQVPSGIAKNIQYF | TRBV3-1/TRBV3-2 | TRBD2 | - | TRBJ2-4
TGTGCCAGTAGGAGGGGGCCGAGGGAGACCCAGTACTTC | CASRRGPRETQYF | TRBV19 | TRBD1 | - | TRBJ2-5
TGTGCCAGTAGTATAGGAATGCGGAGGGATCAGCCCCAGCATTTT | CASSIGMRRDQPQHF | TRBV19 | - | - | TRBJ1-5
TGCGCCAGCAGCTTAATAGCGGGAGAGCGAGAGACCCAGTACTTC | CASSLIAGERETQYF | TRBV5-1 | TRBD2 | - | TRBJ2-5
TGTGCCAGCAGCTTGAAGGACAGGCCAGACTTT | CASSLKDRPDF | TRBV7-2 | TRBD1 | once | TRBJ1-1
TGCGCCAGCAGCTCCTGGGGGGGACTAGCGGGAGGTCGGGAGCAGTTCTTC | CASSSWGGLAGGREQFF | TRBV5-1 | TRBD2 | - | TRBJ2-1
TGCGCCAGCAGCTTGGATGCGGGGGGAACAGATACGCAGTATTTT | CASSLDAGGTDTQYF | TRBV5-1 | TRBD2 | - | TRBJ2-3
TGTGCCAGCAGCTCAACCGCGAGCGAGCAGTACTTC | CASSSTASEQYF | TRBV3-1/TRBV3-2 | - | - | TRBJ2-7
TGTGCCAGCAGTGAAGACCAGGCCGGTACGCAGTATTTT | CASSEDQAGTQYF | TRBV2 | - | - | TRBJ2-3
TGTGCCAGCAGCCAAGGGGTCAGGCTGTTGGACTATGGCTACACCTTC | CASSQGVRLLDYGYTF | TRBV3-1/TRBV3-2 | - | - | TRBJ1-2
TGTGCCAGCAGTGAAGAGGGGGCGGGTCAGCCCCAGCATTTT | CASSEEGAGQPQHF | TRBV2 | TRBD1 | - | TRBJ1-5
TGTGCCAGCTCCCCCATCGGGCAAGAGACCCAGTACTTC | CASSPIGQETQYF | TRBV18 | - | - | TRBJ2-5
TGCGCCAGCAGCTTGGAATGGGCAGCCATGAACACTGAAGCTTTCTTT | CASSLEWAAMNTEAFF | TRBV5-1 | - | - | TRBJ1-1